The source of this T cell receptor beta chain is a study of molecular identifiers for immune sequencing clone quantification. At the level of the study: Four portions were sequenced after RNA from roughly 18,000 or 92,000 naive CD8 cells was split five ways in replicates.

Libraries of naive CD8 cells were prepared from approximately 20,000 to 980,000 sorted cells using 10%, 30% or 50% RNA. Previously described methods and listed TCR primers were employed for the bulk TCR libraries. TCRdb called the PCR reads again in MiXCR, with one record for every CDR3 protein. Among hundreds of thousands of distinct CDR3 sequences, roughly 27% were seen once, and the ten largest hold 0.75% to 0.8%. Germline V gives CDR1 MNHEY, CDR2 SMNVEV (reference sequence). The CDR3 totals 13 residues. Deletions cut 2 bases from V and 4 bases from J, with 7 bases between. This clonotype showed up just a few times.

The gene calls are TRBV27 and TRBJ2-3; D is unresolved. The receptor's source is a human donor in good health. Some libraries in this study had Jurkat cell RNA spiked in. Sequencing was carried out using naive CD8+ T cells from blood, with Jurkat cell RNA spiked in. Subset here: FACS-sorted CD8+CD4-CCR7+CD45RA+ naive T cells. The CDR3: CASSLQASDTQYF. In DNA form, the CDR3 reads TGTGCCAGCAGTTTACAGGCTTCAGATACGCAGTATTTT.